This TCR beta chain appears in the sequencing data of a study of cytomegalovirus exposure and HLA in healthy donors. Study results and caveats: A later analysis found common viral pathogens apparently linked to several of the most significant clusters.

Remarks on this clone: Antigen: not known.

Germline CDR1 and CDR2: SGHRS and YFSETQ. The CDR3 has 13 amino acids. Between the trimmed V and J ends, which lost 2 bases and 5 bases, there was a span of 10 bases. Primers included in the PCR were 60 Vbeta and 13 Jbeta primers. The table came from immunoSEQ multiplex PCR; TCRdb's copy has only in-frame clones and leaves some out. The sample consists of some 170,000 clones, 81% of them appearing once. The TCR sequence derives from a woman between 18 and 30 years old in good health and CMV-seropositive. This chain uses TRBV5-1 with TRBJ1-1; tentatively, D is TRBD1 (5 bases). The specimen sequenced was PBMCs. CDR3 bases: TGCGCCAGCAGCTTCGAGGGGAGGACTGAAGCTTTCTTT. It yields the protein CASSFEGRTEAFF.